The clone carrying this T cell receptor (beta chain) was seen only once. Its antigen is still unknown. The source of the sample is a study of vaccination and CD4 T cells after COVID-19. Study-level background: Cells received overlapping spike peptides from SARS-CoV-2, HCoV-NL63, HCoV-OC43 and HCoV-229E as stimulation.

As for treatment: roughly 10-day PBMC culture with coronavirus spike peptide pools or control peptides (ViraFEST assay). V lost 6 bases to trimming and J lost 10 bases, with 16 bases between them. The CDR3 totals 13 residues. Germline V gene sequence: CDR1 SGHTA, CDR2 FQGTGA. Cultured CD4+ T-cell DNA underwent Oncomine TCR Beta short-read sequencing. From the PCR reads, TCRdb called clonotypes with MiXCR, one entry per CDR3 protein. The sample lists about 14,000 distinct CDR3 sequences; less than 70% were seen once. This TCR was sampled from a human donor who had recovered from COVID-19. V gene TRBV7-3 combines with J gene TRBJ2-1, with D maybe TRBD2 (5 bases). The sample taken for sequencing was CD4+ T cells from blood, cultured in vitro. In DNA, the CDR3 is TGTGCCAGCAGTCAAGACTATCGCCGGGAGCAGTTCTTC. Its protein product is CASSQDYRREQFF.